A selection of T cell receptor beta chains follows, all from one sample in a study of blood T cell repertoires in COVID-19. Sequencing used immunoSEQ multiplex PCR; TCRdb keeps in-frame clones, though not all of them. The data hold roughly 340,000 clones, with 89% observed a single time. The sample taken for sequencing was peripheral blood. The source of these receptors is a woman aged 30 to 39 with COVID-19, enrolled during active disease. The CDR3 runs from the conserved cysteine through the conserved F or W. D genes are given only for firm matches. Only some rows state a clone size, as once, few, many or a class for expanded clones.

j_call | v_call | clone_size | d_call | cdr3_aa | cdr3_nt
TRBJ1-1 | TRBV27 | - | TRBD1 | CASSYTRTGRTEAFF | TGTGCCAGCAGTTACACCCGGACAGGGCGGACTGAAGCTTTCTTT
TRBJ1-5 | TRBV19 | - | - | CASSIRAAQGQPQHF | TGTGCCAGTAGTATTAGGGCTGCTCAGGGTCAGCCCCAGCATTTT
TRBJ2-2 | TRBV2 | - | TRBD1 | CASNERDRNTGELFF | TGTGCCAGCAATGAAAGGGACAGGAACACCGGGGAGCTGTTTTTT
TRBJ2-3 | TRBV3-1/TRBV3-2 | - | - | CASSQSHRIRVSTDTQYF | TGTGCCAGCAGCCAATCCCATCGAATTCGGGTCTCCACAGATACGCAGTATTTT
TRBJ2-3 | TRBV6-2/TRBV6-3 | - | TRBD2 | CASSYGIAGLTQYF | TGTGCCAGCAGTTATGGGATAGCGGGGCTTACGCAGTATTTT
TRBJ2-3 | TRBV19 | - | TRBD1 | CASSMLGQGADTQYF | TGTGCCAGTAGTATGTTGGGACAGGGAGCAGATACGCAGTATTTT
TRBJ1-3 | TRBV3-1/TRBV3-2 | many | - | CASSQVLSGSGNTIYF | TGTGCCAGCAGCCAAGTATTGTCAGGATCTGGAAACACCATATATTTT
TRBJ1-1 | TRBV7-8 | - | TRBD1 | CASSDTGATRLNTEAFF | TGTGCCAGCAGCGATACAGGGGCCACAAGATTGAACACTGAAGCTTTCTTT
TRBJ1-5 | TRBV6-5 | few | - | CASSYQGIRSNQPQHF | TGTGCCAGCAGTTACCAGGGAATACGTAGCAATCAGCCCCAGCATTTT
TRBJ1-1 | TRBV5-4 | - | TRBD1 | CASSLSRQGRMNTEAFF | TGTGCCAGCAGCTTATCCCGACAGGGCCGAATGAACACTGAAGCTTTCTTT
TRBJ2-5 | TRBV10-3 | - | TRBD1 | CANWDRRETQYF | TGTGCCAACTGGGACAGAAGAGAGACCCAGTACTTC
TRBJ1-1 | TRBV5-1 | - | TRBD1 | CASSQSRDRLTEAFF | TGCGCCAGCAGCCAGTCCCGGGACAGACTGACTGAAGCTTTCTTT
TRBJ2-3 | TRBV5-1 | - | TRBD1 | CASSLGGQISDTQYF | TGCGCCAGCAGCTTGGGGGGACAGATCTCAGATACGCAGTATTTT
TRBJ1-3 | TRBV27 | - | - | CASSLSRGPGNTIYF | TGTGCCAGCAGTTTATCGCGGGGTCCTGGAAACACCATATATTTT
TRBJ2-7 | TRBV7-2 | - | TRBD2 | CASSLDGTSSSEQYF | TGTGCCAGCAGCTTAGACGGGACTAGCTCCTCCGAGCAGTACTTC
TRBJ2-1 | TRBV24-1 | - | TRBD2 | CATSDLAGLEQFF | TGTGCCACCAGTGATTTAGCGGGACTAGAGCAGTTCTTC
TRBJ1-5 | TRBV10-3 | once | - | CAISESGAGEGNQPQHF | TGTGCCATCAGTGAGTCTGGTGCGGGGGAGGGCAATCAGCCCCAGCATTTT
TRBJ1-4 | TRBV19 | - | TRBD1 | CASSQSGTANEKLFF | TGTGCCAGTAGTCAATCCGGGACAGCTAATGAAAAACTGTTTTTT
TRBJ1-2 | TRBV13 | - | TRBD1 | CASSLVRGQVFGGYTF | TGTGCCAGCAGCTTAGTCAGGGGGCAGGTATTTGGAGGCTACACCTTC
TRBJ1-2 | TRBV28 | - | - | CASSSETGAKTF | TGTGCCAGCAGTTCCGAGACAGGTGCGAAGACCTTC
TRBJ2-5 | TRBV18 | - | TRBD2 | CASSPAELAGVGETQYF | TGTGCCAGCTCACCAGCGGAGCTAGCGGGAGTGGGAGAGACCCAGTACTTC
TRBJ2-2 | TRBV5-1 | few | TRBD1 | CASSLPWAPTGANTGELFF | TGCGCCAGCAGCCTACCTTGGGCCCCGACAGGGGCAAACACCGGGGAGCTGTTTTTT
TRBJ2-5 | TRBV10-3 | - | TRBD1 | CAISEGATGGTQYF | TGTGCCATCAGTGAAGGGGCCACAGGGGGTACCCAGTACTTC
TRBJ2-5 | TRBV10-3 | - | TRBD2 | CAISGTSGQETQYF | TGTGCCATCAGTGGCACTAGCGGCCAAGAGACCCAGTACTTC
TRBJ1-2 | TRBV11-2 | - | TRBD1 | CASSLEIQGASGYTF | TGTGCCAGCAGCTTAGAGATCCAGGGGGCTAGTGGCTACACCTTC
TRBJ2-1 | TRBV7-9 | - | - | CASSLIREQFF | TGTGCCAGCAGCTTAATCAGGGAGCAGTTCTTC
TRBJ2-3 | TRBV2 | - | - | CASSFDRGGTDTQYF | TGTGCCAGCAGTTTCGACAGGGGAGGGACAGATACGCAGTATTTT
TRBJ1-1 | TRBV2 | few | - | CASSGVLGGAFF | TGTGCCAGCAGTGGGGTCCTAGGTGGAGCTTTCTTT
TRBJ2-7 | TRBV18 | - | TRBD1 | CASSRQGNSYEQYF | TGTGCCAGCTCCCGACAGGGGAACTCCTACGAGCAGTACTTC
TRBJ2-3 | TRBV27 | - | - | CASSILTGKGTDTQYF | TGTGCCAGCAGTATCCTTACAGGGAAGGGCACAGATACGCAGTATTTT
TRBJ1-4 | TRBV5-1 | - | TRBD1 | CASSWTGQGDEKLFF | TGCGCCAGCAGCTGGACGGGACAGGGGGATGAAAAACTGTTTTTT
TRBJ2-7 | TRBV6-5 | - | TRBD1 | CASSTGTGILEQYF | TGTGCCAGCAGTACCGGGACAGGGATTCTCGAGCAGTACTTC
TRBJ2-5 | TRBV25-1 | once | TRBD1 | CASSQRQGPLTQYF | TGTGCCAGCAGCCAAAGACAGGGGCCACTTACCCAGTACTTC
TRBJ2-2 | TRBV10-1 | - | - | CASSTGFGDTGELFF | TGCGCCAGCAGTACAGGGTTCGGGGACACCGGGGAGCTGTTTTTT
TRBJ1-2 | TRBV29-1 | - | - | CSVEDRGVYGYTF | TGCAGCGTGGAAGACCGCGGGGTCTATGGCTACACCTTC
TRBJ1-1 | TRBV7-9 | - | TRBD1 | CASSSPSGTGNTEAFF | TGTGCCAGCAGCTCCCCTTCCGGGACAGGGAACACTGAAGCTTTCTTT
TRBJ1-1 | TRBV7-8 | once | - | CASSLGRGAYNTEAFF | TGTGCCAGCAGCTTAGGGAGGGGCGCTTACAACACTGAAGCTTTCTTT
TRBJ2-5 | TRBV6-6 | - | - | CASRITDSIYQETQYF | TGTGCCAGCAGAATTACCGACAGTATTTACCAAGAGACCCAGTACTTC
TRBJ1-4 | TRBV19 | - | - | CATEDSRAGEKLFF | TGTGCCACCGAGGACAGCCGAGCAGGTGAAAAACTGTTTTTT
TRBJ2-3 | TRBV27 | - | TRBD2 | CASSPGGLAGGTDTQYF | TGTGCCAGCAGTCCGGGGGGACTAGCGGGGGGAACAGATACGCAGTATTTT
TRBJ1-2 | TRBV24-1 | - | - | CATSDPNNYGYTF | TGTGCCACCAGTGACCCTAATAACTATGGCTACACCTTC
TRBJ2-3 | TRBV7-9 | - | TRBD2 | CATTLLAPSTDTQYF | TGTGCCACCACACTACTAGCGCCTAGCACAGATACGCAGTATTTT
TRBJ1-5 | TRBV7-9 | - | TRBD1 | CASSPGTGVSQPQHF | TGTGCCAGCAGCCCAGGGACAGGGGTGAGTCAGCCCCAGCATTTT
TRBJ2-5 | TRBV7-9 | few | TRBD1 | CASSLGWTGGKETQYF | TGTGCCAGCAGCTTAGGGTGGACAGGGGGGAAGGAGACCCAGTACTTC
TRBJ2-3 | TRBV7-2 | - | - | CASSSRADTQYF | TGTGCCAGCAGCTCTAGAGCAGATACGCAGTATTTT
TRBJ2-2 | TRBV3-1/TRBV3-2 | - | - | CASSQGHTNTGELFF | TGTGCCAGCAGCCAAGGACATACGAACACCGGGGAGCTGTTTTTT
TRBJ2-7 | TRBV3-1/TRBV3-2 | - | TRBD2 | CASSLNGGFYEQYF | TGTGCCAGCAGCCTAAACGGGGGGTTCTACGAGCAGTACTTC
TRBJ1-6 | TRBV19 | - | - | CASSPDRSNSPLHF | TGTGCCAGTAGTCCCGACAGGAGTAATTCACCCCTCCACTTT
TRBJ2-5 | TRBV13 | - | TRBD1 | CASSLGTVNRASQETQYF | TGTGCCAGCAGCCTCGGGACAGTAAACAGAGCTAGTCAAGAGACCCAGTACTTC
TRBJ2-1 | TRBV10-1 | - | - | CASSPISSYNEQFF | TGCGCCAGCAGTCCCATTAGCTCCTACAATGAGCAGTTCTTC
TRBJ2-1 | TRBV7-8 | few | - | CASAGTGGNEQFF | TGTGCCAGCGCCGGGACTGGGGGCAATGAGCAGTTCTTC
TRBJ2-7 | TRBV7-2 | few | TRBD2 | CASSLGGTRREQYF | TGTGCCAGCAGCTTGGGCGGGACTAGACGTGAGCAGTACTTC
TRBJ2-1 | TRBV19 | - | TRBD2 | CASSIGGRSNNEQFF | TGTGCCAGTAGTATTGGCGGGAGGAGCAACAATGAGCAGTTCTTC